A single sample is the source of the 4 T cell receptor beta chains below, sequenced in a study of cytomegalovirus exposure and HLA in healthy donors. In the PCR, 60 Vbeta and 13 Jbeta primers were used. Libraries were prepared by immunoSEQ multiplex PCR; TCRdb keeps only in-frame clonotypes and omits some of them. The sample lists around 150,000 clones, 82% occurring once. The material sequenced was PBMCs. These receptors originate from a girl aged 10 to 17 in good health and CMV-seropositive.

The rearrangement joins TRBV5-1 to TRBJ1-3; 8 bases are shared with TRBD1. The CDR3 runs 17 residues. V was pared by 4 bases and J by 1 base, with 10 bases of the junction left unmatched. Per germline, CDR1 SGHRS and CDR2 YFSETQ. The CDR3 sequence: CASSTQGQENSGNTIYF. CDR3 nucleotide sequence: TGCGCCAGCAGCACGCAGGGACAGGAGAATTCTGGAAACACCATATATTTT.

The genes are TRBV7-2 and TRBJ2-4, with 12 bases aligning to TRBD1. This CDR3 spans 17 amino acids. Germline V gene data show CDR1 as SGHTA and CDR2 as FQGNSA. V lost 6 bases to trimming and J lost 6 bases; unmatched junction nucleotides: 12. The CDR3 is CASRSGQGAPEGNIQYF. The CDR3, as DNA: TGTGCCAGCAGATCGGGACAGGGGGCGCCGGAGGGAAACATTCAGTACTTC.

The chain has TRBV6-6 and TRBJ1-3; D is unclear. CDR1 is MNHNY and CDR2 is SVGAGI in the germline V gene (reference sequence). This CDR3 spans 13 amino acids. Deletions cut 0 bases from V and 7 bases from J, with 7 bases between. Written as DNA, the CDR3 is TGTGCCAGCAGTTACTCGACTACGAACACCATATATTTT. Translation: CASSYSTTNTIYF.

This clone was detected once. The chain has TRBV9 and TRBJ2-5; D not resolved. The CDR3 is 13 amino acids. Trimming left V 4 bases short and J 2 bases short, with 9 bases between. Germline assignment: CDR1 SGDLS and CDR2 YYNGEE. The CDR3 region has the DNA TGTGCCAGCAGCATGAGCGTTCAAGAGACCCAGTACTTC. The encoded protein is CASSMSVQETQYF. The full variable domain, completed using reference TRBV9 and TRBJ2-5, is DSGVTQTPKHLITATGQRVTLRCSPRSGDLSVYWYQQSLDQGLQFLIQYYNGEERAKGNILERFSAQQFPDLHSELNLSSLELGDSALYFCASSMSVQETQYFGPGTRLLVL.